This record concerns one T cell receptor (beta chain) sequence. The antigen is undetermined. Sequencing was performed with immunoSEQ multiplex PCR; in TCRdb, only in-frame clones are kept and a portion is missing. The table has about 91,000 clones, about nine tenths seen once. No infections or other immune events were documented during collection. This entry comes from a study of identifying expanded T cells in peripheral blood. Study observations and caveats: Across healthy donors, higher total template counts meant significantly greater roughly 2-week count variance. Differentially abundant clones: 0.95 to 1.5 between replicates, 16.4 at roughly 13 days, over 18 at four.

Input material: blood. The sequence came from a person aged 18 to 75 in good health.

The CDR3 DNA sequence: TGCAGCGTTCGACTTGTTTACGAGCAGTACTTC. Its translation: CSVRLVYEQYF. The rearrangement joins TRBV29-1 to TRBJ2-7; D call uncertain. Germline loops: CDR1 SQVTM, CDR2 ANQGSEA. Deletions cut 5 bases from V and 4 bases from J, with 9 bases between. The CDR3 is 11 amino acids.